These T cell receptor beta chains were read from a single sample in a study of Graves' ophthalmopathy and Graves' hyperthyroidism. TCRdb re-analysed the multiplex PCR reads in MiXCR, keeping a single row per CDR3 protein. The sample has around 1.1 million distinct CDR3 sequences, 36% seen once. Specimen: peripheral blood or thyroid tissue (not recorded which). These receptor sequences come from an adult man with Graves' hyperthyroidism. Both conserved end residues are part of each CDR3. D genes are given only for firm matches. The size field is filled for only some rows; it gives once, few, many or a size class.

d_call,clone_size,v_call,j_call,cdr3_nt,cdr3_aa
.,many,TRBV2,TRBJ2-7,TGTGCCAGCCTCGACAGGACCTACGAGCAGTACTTC,CASLDRTYEQYF
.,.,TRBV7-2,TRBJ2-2,TGTGCCAGCAGCTTATCCCTACAGGAGGAGCTGTTTTTT,CASSLSLQEELFF
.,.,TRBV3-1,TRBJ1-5,TGTGCCAGCAGCCAAGGTCCTCACCAAAATCAGCCCCAGCATTTT,CASSQGPHQNQPQHF
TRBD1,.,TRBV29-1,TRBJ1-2,TGCAGCGTTGATCGGACAGGGAGCAATGGCTACACCTTC,CSVDRTGSNGYTF
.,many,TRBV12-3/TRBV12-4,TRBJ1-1,TGTGCCTCAGCATTTGGGGTTCGGACTGAAGCTTTCTTT,CASAFGVRTEAFF
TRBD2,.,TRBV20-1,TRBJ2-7,TGCAGTGCTAGTCGGGGGGGCCTCTACGAGCAGTACTTC,CSASRGGLYEQYF
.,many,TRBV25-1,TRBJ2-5,TGTGCCAGCAGTGAAAATGGGGGATCGCGGCCAGAGACCCAGTACTTC,CASSENGGSRPETQYF
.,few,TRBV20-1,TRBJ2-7,TGCAGTGCTAGGTTAATGCAGGGGTCTCTCGAGCAGTACTTC,CSARLMQGSLEQYF
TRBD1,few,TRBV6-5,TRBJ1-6,TGTGCCAGCAGTGACACCTCGACAGGGGCTAATTCACCCCTCCACTTT,CASSDTSTGANSPLHF
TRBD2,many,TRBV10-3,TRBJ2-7,TGTGCCATCAGTGAGCTAAGGCTAGCGGAGCCCGAGCAGTACTTC,CAISELRLAEPEQYF
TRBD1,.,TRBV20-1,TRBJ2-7,TGCAGTGCTAGAGGGTGGACAGGGGCGCACTACGAGCAGTACTTC,CSARGWTGAHYEQYF
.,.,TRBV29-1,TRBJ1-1,TGCAGCGTTGTTAGCGGGGTTAGGACTGAAGCTTTCTTT,CSVVSGVRTEAFF
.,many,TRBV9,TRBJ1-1,TGTGCCAGCAGCCCTCGGGTGGTAATGAACACTGAAGCTTTCTTT,CASSPRVVMNTEAFF
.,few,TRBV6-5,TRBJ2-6,TGTGCCAGCAGCGAAGGGCCTGGGGCCAACGTCCTGACTTTC,CASSEGPGANVLTF
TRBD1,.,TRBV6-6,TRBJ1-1,TGTGCCAGCAGTTACCCAGGACAGGGGGCCGGACTCGTATCTGAAGCTTTCTTT,CASSYPGQGAGLVSEAFF
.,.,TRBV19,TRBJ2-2,TGTGCCAGTAGTATGGCGGGGAGCACCGGGGAGCTGTTTTTT,CASSMAGSTGELFF
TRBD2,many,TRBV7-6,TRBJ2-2,TGTGCCAGCACGTCGATAGCGGGAGGGCCAACCGGGGAGCTGTTTTTT,CASTSIAGGPTGELFF
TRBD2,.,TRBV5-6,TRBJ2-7,TGTGCCAGCAGCCTGCCGGGAGGGCTACCCAACGAGCAGTACTTC,CASSLPGGLPNEQYF